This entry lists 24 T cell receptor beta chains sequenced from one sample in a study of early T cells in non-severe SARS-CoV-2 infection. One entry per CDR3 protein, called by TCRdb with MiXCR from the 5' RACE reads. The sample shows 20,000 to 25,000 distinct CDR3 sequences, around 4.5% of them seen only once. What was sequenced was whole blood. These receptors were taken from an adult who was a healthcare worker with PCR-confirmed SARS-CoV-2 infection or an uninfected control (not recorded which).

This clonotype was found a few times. The CDR3 nucleotides are TGTGCCATCAGTGAGTCGCCCGGGATTTCCAATGAGCAGTTCTTC. Translated, it gives CAISESPGISNEQFF. This chain connects TRBV10-3 to TRBJ2-1; tentatively, D is TRBD2 (5 bases). Trimming took off 0 bases at V and 6 bases at J, with 12 bases between the two ends. The CDR3 is made up of 15 amino acids. Per the germline V gene, CDR1 is ENHRY and CDR2 is SYGVKD.

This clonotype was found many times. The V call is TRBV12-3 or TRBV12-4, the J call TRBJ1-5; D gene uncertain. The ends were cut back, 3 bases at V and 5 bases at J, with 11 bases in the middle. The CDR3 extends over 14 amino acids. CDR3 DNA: TGTGCCAGCAGTTTGGCACAAAAGGATCAGCCCCAGCATTTT. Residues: CASSLAQKDQPQHF.

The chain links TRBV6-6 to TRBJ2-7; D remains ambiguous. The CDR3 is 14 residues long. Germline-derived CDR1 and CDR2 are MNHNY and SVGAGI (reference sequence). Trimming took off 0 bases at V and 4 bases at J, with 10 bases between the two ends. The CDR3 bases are TGTGCCAGCAGTTACTCGAAGTTGGAGTACGAGCAGTACTTC. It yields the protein CASSYSKLEYEQYF.

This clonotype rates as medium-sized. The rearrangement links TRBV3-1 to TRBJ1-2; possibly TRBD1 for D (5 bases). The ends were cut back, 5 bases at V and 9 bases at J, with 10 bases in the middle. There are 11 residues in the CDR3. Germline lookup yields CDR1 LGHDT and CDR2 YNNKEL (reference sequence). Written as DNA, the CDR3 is TGTGCCAGCAGCTTACCGGGGCGCTACACCTTC. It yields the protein CASSLPGRYTF.

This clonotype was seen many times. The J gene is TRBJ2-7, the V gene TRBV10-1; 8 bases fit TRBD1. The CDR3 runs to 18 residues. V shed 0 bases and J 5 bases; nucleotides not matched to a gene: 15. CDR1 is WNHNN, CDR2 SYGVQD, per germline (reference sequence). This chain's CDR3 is CASSESEGMRQGRHEQYF. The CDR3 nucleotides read TGCGCCAGCAGTGAGTCTGAGGGTATGAGACAGGGGCGCCACGAGCAGTACTTC.

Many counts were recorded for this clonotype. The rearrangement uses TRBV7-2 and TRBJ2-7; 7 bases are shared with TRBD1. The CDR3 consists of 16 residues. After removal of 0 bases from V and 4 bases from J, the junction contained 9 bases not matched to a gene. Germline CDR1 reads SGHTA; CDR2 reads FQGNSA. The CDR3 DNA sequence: TGTGCCAGCAGCTTAGCGTCACAGGGGAGTCTGTACGAGCAGTACTTC. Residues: CASSLASQGSLYEQYF.

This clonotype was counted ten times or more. The CDR3 loop reads CSVVGGVSDTQYF. The CDR3, as DNA: TGCAGCGTTGTCGGGGGAGTCTCAGATACGCAGTATTTT. V gene TRBV29-1 combines with J gene TRBJ2-3; perhaps TRBD2 as D (6 bases). V was trimmed by 4 bases and J by 4 bases, leaving 12 bases between them. The germline V gene encodes CDR1 SQVTM and CDR2 ANQGSEA. This CDR3 is built from 13 residues.

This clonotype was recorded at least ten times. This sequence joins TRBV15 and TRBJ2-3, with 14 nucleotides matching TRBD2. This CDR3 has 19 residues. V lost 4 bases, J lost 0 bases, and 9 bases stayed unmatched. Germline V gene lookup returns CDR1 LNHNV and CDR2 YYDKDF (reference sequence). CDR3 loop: CATSTNPGLAGVSTDTQYF. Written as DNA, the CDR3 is TGTGCCACCAGCACGAACCCGGGACTAGCGGGAGTTAGCACAGATACGCAGTATTTT. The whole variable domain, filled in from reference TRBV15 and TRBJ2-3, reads DAMVIQNPRYQVTQFGKPVTLSCSQTLNHNVMYWYQQKSSQAPKLLFHYYDKDFNNEADTPDNFQSRRPNTSFCFLDIRSPGLGDTAMYLCATSTNPGLAGVSTDTQYFGPGTRLTVL.

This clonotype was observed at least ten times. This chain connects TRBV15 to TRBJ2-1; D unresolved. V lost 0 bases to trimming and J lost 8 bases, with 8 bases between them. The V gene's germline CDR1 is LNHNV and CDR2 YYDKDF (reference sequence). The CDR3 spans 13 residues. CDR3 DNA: TGTGCCACCAGCAGAGATCACGCGGATGAGCAGTTCTTC. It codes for CATSRDHADEQFF. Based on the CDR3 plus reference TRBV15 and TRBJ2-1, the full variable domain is DAMVIQNPRYQVTQFGKPVTLSCSQTLNHNVMYWYQQKSSQAPKLLFHYYDKDFNNEADTPDNFQSRRPNTSFCFLDIRSPGLGDTAMYLCATSRDHADEQFFGPGTRLTVL.

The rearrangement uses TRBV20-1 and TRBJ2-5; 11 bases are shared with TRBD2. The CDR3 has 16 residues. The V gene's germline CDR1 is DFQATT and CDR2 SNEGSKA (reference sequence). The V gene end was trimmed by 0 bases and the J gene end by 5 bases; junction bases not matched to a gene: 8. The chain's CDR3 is CSARDSVAGGRETQYF. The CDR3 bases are TGCAGTGCTAGAGATTCAGTAGCGGGAGGGCGGGAGACCCAGTACTTC.

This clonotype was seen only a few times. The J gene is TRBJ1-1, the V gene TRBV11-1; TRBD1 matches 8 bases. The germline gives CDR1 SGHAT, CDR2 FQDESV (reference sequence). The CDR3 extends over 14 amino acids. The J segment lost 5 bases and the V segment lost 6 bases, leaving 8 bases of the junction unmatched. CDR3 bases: TGTGCCAGCAGACCCACAGGGGGTGGTACTGAAGCTTTCTTT. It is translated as CASRPTGGGTEAFF.

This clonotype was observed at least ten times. The CDR3 is CSVPGSSYNEQFF. CDR3 DNA sequence: TGCAGTGTACCCGGGTCTTCCTACAATGAGCAGTTCTTC. V and J are TRBV20-1 and TRBJ2-1; no clear D gene. Germline values: CDR1 DFQATT, CDR2 SNEGSKA (reference sequence). The length of the CDR3 is 13 residues. Trimming left V 7 bases short and J 1 base short, with 11 bases between.

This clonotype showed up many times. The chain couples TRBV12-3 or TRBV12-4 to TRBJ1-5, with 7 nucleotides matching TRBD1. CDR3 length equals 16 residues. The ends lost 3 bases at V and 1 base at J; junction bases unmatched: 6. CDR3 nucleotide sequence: TGTGCCAGCAGTTTTTCGGCAGGGGGAAGCAATCAGCCCCAGCATTTT. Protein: CASSFSAGGSNQPQHF.

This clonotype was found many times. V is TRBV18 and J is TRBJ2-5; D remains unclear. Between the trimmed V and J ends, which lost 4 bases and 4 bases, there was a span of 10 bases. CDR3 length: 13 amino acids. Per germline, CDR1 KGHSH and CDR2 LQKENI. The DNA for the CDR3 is TGTGCCAGCTCACTACAGCGAGGAGAGACCCAGTACTTC. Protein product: CASSLQRGETQYF.

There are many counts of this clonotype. The CDR3 nucleotides are TGTGCCAGCAGTGATCAGGGAATGGGATACAATGAGCAGTTCTTC. Protein sequence: CASSDQGMGYNEQFF. The chain carries TRBV27 and TRBJ2-1; tentatively, D is TRBD1 (5 bases). The germline V and J ends were trimmed by 5 bases and 4 bases, with 15 bases remaining between them. The germline V gene has CDR1 MNHEY and CDR2 SMNVEV (reference sequence). The CDR3 consists of 15 residues.

The CDR3, as DNA: TGTGCTAGTGGTTTGAACACCCTGGGTGAGCAGTTCTTC. Translating gives CASGLNTLGEQFF. The V and J genes are TRBV12-5 and TRBJ2-1; D gene ambiguous. V gave up 2 bases and J gave up 9 bases, with 11 bases separating them. The V gene's germline CDR1 is LGHNT and CDR2 FRNRAP. The CDR3 is made up of 13 amino acids.

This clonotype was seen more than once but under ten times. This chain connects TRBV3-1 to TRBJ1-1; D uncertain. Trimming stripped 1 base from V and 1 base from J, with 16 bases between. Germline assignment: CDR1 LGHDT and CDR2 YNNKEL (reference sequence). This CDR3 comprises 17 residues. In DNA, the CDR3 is TGTGCCAGCAGCCAAGTAGGCTTATCCCCGACGAACACTGAAGCTTTCTTT. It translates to CASSQVGLSPTNTEAFF.

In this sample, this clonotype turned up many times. The CDR3 DNA reads TGTGCCAGCAGTCTTCGACAGGGCTCCAGCTCGAGCAATCAGCCCCAGCATTTT. Residues: CASSLRQGSSSSNQPQHF. V gene TRBV12-3 or TRBV12-4 combines with J gene TRBJ1-5, with 7 bases fitting TRBD1. The junction had 14 bases not matched to a gene; V was cut back by 5 bases and J by 1 base. The CDR3 is 18 amino acids.

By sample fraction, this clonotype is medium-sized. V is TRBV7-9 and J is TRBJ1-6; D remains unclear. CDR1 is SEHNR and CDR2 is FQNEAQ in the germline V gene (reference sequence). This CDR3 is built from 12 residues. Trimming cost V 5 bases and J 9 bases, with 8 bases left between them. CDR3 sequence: CASSLTISPLHF. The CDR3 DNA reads TGTGCCAGCAGCCTCACCATTTCACCCCTCCACTTT.

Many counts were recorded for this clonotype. The CDR3 loop reads CASFDNEQFF. DNA of the CDR3: TGTGCCAGTTTCGACAATGAGCAGTTCTTC. The chain recombines TRBV7-9 with TRBJ2-1; D not resolved. Per germline, CDR1 SEHNR and CDR2 FQNEAQ (reference sequence). V lost 9 bases, J lost 5 bases, and 5 bases lay in between. There are 10 residues in the CDR3.

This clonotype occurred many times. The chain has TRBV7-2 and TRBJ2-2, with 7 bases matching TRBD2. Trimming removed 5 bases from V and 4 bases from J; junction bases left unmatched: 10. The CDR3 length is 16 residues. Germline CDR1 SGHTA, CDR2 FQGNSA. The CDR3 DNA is TGTGCCAGCAGCCCTTATTTAGCGGGCGTCACCGGGGAGCTGTTTTTT. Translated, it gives CASSPYLAGVTGELFF. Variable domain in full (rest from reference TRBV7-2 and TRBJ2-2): GAGVSQSPSNKVTEKGKDVELRCDPISGHTALYWYRQSLGQGLEFLIYFQGNSAPDKSGLPSDRFSAERTGGSVSTLTIQRTQQEDSAVYLCASSPYLAGVTGELFFGEGSRLTVL.

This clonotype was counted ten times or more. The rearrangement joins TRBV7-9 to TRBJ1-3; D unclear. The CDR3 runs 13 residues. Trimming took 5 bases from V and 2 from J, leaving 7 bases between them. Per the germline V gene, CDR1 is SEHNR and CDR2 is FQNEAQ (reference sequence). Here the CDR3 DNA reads TGTGCCAGCAGCCCAAGTGCTGGAAACACCATATATTTT. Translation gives CASSPSAGNTIYF.

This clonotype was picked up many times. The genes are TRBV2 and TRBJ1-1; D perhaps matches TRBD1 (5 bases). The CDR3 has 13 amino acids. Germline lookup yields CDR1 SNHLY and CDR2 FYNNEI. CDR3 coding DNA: TGTGTCACAGGTTCAGGGAGGAACACTGAAGCTTTCTTT. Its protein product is CVTGSGRNTEAFF.

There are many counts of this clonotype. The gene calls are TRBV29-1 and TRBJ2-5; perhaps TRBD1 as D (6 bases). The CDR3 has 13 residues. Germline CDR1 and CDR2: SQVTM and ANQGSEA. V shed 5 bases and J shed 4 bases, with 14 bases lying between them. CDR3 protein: CSVSGGIRETQYF. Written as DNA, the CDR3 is TGCAGCGTTTCTGGGGGCATCAGAGAGACCCAGTACTTC.